The 30 T cell receptor beta chains below all came from one sample that was sequenced in a study of vaccination and CD4 T cells after COVID-19. Sequencing of DNA taken from cultured CD4+ T cells relied on the Oncomine TCR Beta short-read assay. TCRdb re-derived calls from the PCR reads in MiXCR, one entry per CDR3 protein. The sample shows roughly 10,000 distinct CDR3 sequences, 44% of them seen only once. As for treatment: roughly 10-day PBMC culture with coronavirus spike peptide pools or control peptides (ViraFEST assay). These receptors' antigens are unknown. The sample comprised CD4+ T cells from blood, cultured in vitro. The receptors originated from a human donor who had recovered from COVID-19.

This chain connects TRBV20-1 to TRBJ2-3, with 7 bases fitting TRBD1. Germline CDR1 DFQATT, CDR2 SNEGSKA (reference sequence). V was clipped by 1 base and J by 0 bases; unmatched bases: 4. The length of the CDR3 is 15 residues. CDR3 nucleotide sequence: TGCAGTGCTAGAGTAGGGACAGCTAGCACAGATACGCAGTATTTT. Translation gives CSARVGTASTDTQYF.

The chain joins TRBV20-1 to TRBJ1-4, with D perhaps TRBD1 (6 bases). CDR1 DFQATT and CDR2 SNEGSKA come from the germline V gene (reference sequence). This CDR3 contains 14 residues. With 3 bases removed from V and 7 bases from J, the gap between germline ends came to 15 bases. CDR3 loop: CSASPGRGGEKLFF. The CDR3 region has the DNA TGCAGTGCTAGTCCTGGGAGGGGGGGTGAAAAACTGTTTTTT.

The chain uses TRBV7-2 and TRBJ2-5; TRBD2 aligns across 7 bases. The germline CDR1 and CDR2 sequences are SGHTA and FQGNSA. The CDR3 spans 16 residues. V shed 5 bases and J 2 bases; nucleotides not matched to a gene: 11. The CDR3 nucleotides read TGTGCCAGCAGCCCTACTAGCGTCCAGGGACAAGAGACCCAGTACTTC. Translating it yields CASSPTSVQGQETQYF.

The chain employs TRBV30 and TRBJ1-5, with 9 bases matching TRBD1. In germline, CDR1 is GTSNPN, CDR2 SVGIG (reference sequence). The CDR3 contains 17 residues. Losses at the gene ends were 1 base for V and 2 bases for J; bases not matched to a gene: 9. CDR3 in amino acids: CAWSGRQGDGGNQPQHF. Here the CDR3 DNA reads TGTGCCTGGAGTGGAAGACAGGGGGATGGAGGCAATCAGCCCCAGCATTTT.

The gene calls are TRBV6-1 and TRBJ2-7, with 11 bases aligning to TRBD2. This CDR3 is built from 16 residues. Germline V gives CDR1 MNHNS, CDR2 SASEGT. Trimming removed 2 bases from V and 4 bases from J; junction bases left unmatched: 7. CDR3 sequence reads: CASSEYLGTSGYEQYF. The CDR3, as DNA: TGTGCCAGCAGTGAATATCTCGGGACTAGCGGATACGAGCAGTACTTC.

V and J are TRBV12-3 or TRBV12-4 and TRBJ2-6, with no clear D. Trimming shortened V by 3 bases and J by 0 bases, and 6 bases separated the two germline ends. The CDR3 has 15 amino acids. The CDR3 spells CASSFRPSGANVLTF. CDR3 nucleotides: TGTGCCAGCAGTTTTCGGCCCTCTGGGGCCAACGTCCTGACTTTC.

This clonotype counts as large. The chain combines TRBV5-4 with TRBJ1-2; D uncertain. The CDR3 consists of 13 residues. Germline CDR1 reads SGHNT; CDR2 reads YYREEE (reference sequence). V was pared by 2 bases and J by 8 bases, with 13 bases between. The CDR3 loop is CASSFKLDSGYTF. DNA for the CDR3: TGTGCCAGCAGCTTTAAACTAGACTCGGGCTACACCTTC. Variable domain in full (rest from reference TRBV5-4 and TRBJ1-2): ETGVTQSPTHLIKTRGQQVTLRCSSQSGHNTVSWYQQALGQGPQFIFQYYREEENGRGNFPPRFSGLQFPNYSSELNVNALELDDSALYLCASSFKLDSGYTFGSGTRLTVV.

The V gene is TRBV11-3, the J gene TRBJ2-2; possibly TRBD1 for D (7 bases). The CDR3 contains 14 residues. CDR1 is SGHNT and CDR2 is YENEEA in the germline V gene. The germline V and J ends were trimmed by 3 bases and 7 bases, with 12 bases remaining between them. CDR3 coding DNA: TGTGCCAGCAGCTTTGCAGGGGGGATCGGGGAGCTGTTTTTT. Translation gives CASSFAGGIGELFF.

This clonotype was counted only a few times. The chain recombines TRBV20-1 with TRBJ1-5; TRBD1 agrees at 10 bases. This CDR3 contains 20 residues. The germline V gene has CDR1 DFQATT and CDR2 SNEGSKA (reference sequence). V gave up 0 bases and J gave up 1 base; unmatched junction bases: 15. CDR3 protein: CSARDVPRTGGESSNQPQHF. The CDR3 coding sequence is TGCAGTGCTAGAGATGTCCCTAGGACAGGGGGGGAATCGAGCAATCAGCCCCAGCATTTT.

This chain joins TRBV4-3 and TRBJ2-3; 11 bases map to TRBD1. V dropped 0 bases and J dropped 4; count of bases not matched to a gene: 9. The CDR3 spans 18 residues. CDR1 LGHNA and CDR2 YSLEER come from the germline V gene. This chain's CDR3 is CASSQERGDRGMADTQYF. Here the CDR3 DNA reads TGCGCCAGCAGCCAAGAAAGGGGGGACAGGGGGATGGCAGATACGCAGTATTTT.

The chain employs TRBV27 and TRBJ2-2; no definite D call. This CDR3 contains 14 residues. CDR1 and CDR2 from the germline V gene are MNHEY and SMNVEV (reference sequence). Trimming removed 0 bases from V and 1 base from J, with 3 bases in between. CDR3 DNA: TGTGCCAGCAGTTTATCCGAGAACACCGGGGAGCTGTTTTTT. Protein product: CASSLSENTGELFF.

The rearrangement uses TRBV6-5 and TRBJ2-7, with TRBD2 matching over 10 bases. The V gene's germline CDR1 is MNHEY and CDR2 SVGAGI. The CDR3 has 15 residues. V was clipped by 0 bases and J by 6 bases; unmatched bases: 5. The CDR3 bases are TGTGCCAGCAGTTACTCGAAGCGGGGGGGTTCCGAGCAGTACTTC. Amino acids: CASSYSKRGGSEQYF.

The chain joins TRBV7-9 to TRBJ2-5; 7 nucleotides align to TRBD2. The trim removed 3 bases at V and 2 bases at J, leaving 3 bases unmatched. The CDR3 contains 14 residues. Germline CDR1 and CDR2: SEHNR and FQNEAQ (reference sequence). CDR3 nucleotide sequence: TGTGCCAGCAGCTTCGCCGGGGGGCAAGAGACCCAGTACTTC. This translates into CASSFAGGQETQYF.

The chain has TRBV6-1 and TRBJ2-3, with D unclear. This CDR3 region has 14 residues. Trimming took 6 bases from V and 0 from J, leaving 10 bases between them. The germline V gene has CDR1 MNHNS and CDR2 SASEGT. CDR3 bases: TGTGCCAGCAGACGGATCCCTAGCACAGATACGCAGTATTTT. This translates into CASRRIPSTDTQYF.

This clonotype was counted only a few times. The genes are TRBV19 and TRBJ1-2, with 10 bases matching TRBD1. From germline, CDR1 is LNHDA and CDR2 SQIVND (reference sequence). Unmatched junction bases numbered 11, after V lost 5 bases and J lost 5 bases. The CDR3 loop spans 16 amino acids. The chain's CDR3 is CASSPPRGQGMYGYTF. The CDR3 DNA sequence: TGTGCCAGTAGTCCTCCCAGGGGACAGGGGATGTATGGCTACACCTTC.

The rearrangement uses TRBV12-3 or TRBV12-4 and TRBJ1-2, with 8 bases aligning to TRBD1. Trimming at V came to 5 bases and at J to 4 bases, leaving 6 bases not matched to a gene. The CDR3 sequence is 14 residues long. CDR3 nucleotide sequence: TGTGCCAGCAGTGCTGGACAGGGCATCTATGGCTACACCTTC. Its translation is CASSAGQGIYGYTF.

The sample holds a few counts of this clonotype. The chain recombines TRBV7-9 with TRBJ2-3; D remains unclear. Trimming cost V 4 bases and J 4 bases, with 6 bases left between them. This CDR3 is built from 12 residues. Germline V gene data show CDR1 as SEHNR and CDR2 as FQNEAQ (reference sequence). This CDR3 reads CASSSDADTQYF. CDR3 in DNA: TGTGCCAGCAGCTCCGACGCAGATACGCAGTATTTT.

This clonotype was detected only a few times. This chain connects TRBV11-3 to TRBJ1-2; 9 nucleotides align to TRBD1. CDR3 length equals 16 residues. Germline CDR1 and CDR2: SGHNT and YENEEA. Trimming removed 1 base from V and 0 bases from J; junction bases left unmatched: 3. The CDR3 region is CASSLGGTGTNYGYTF. The CDR3 nucleotides are TGTGCCAGCAGCTTAGGGGGGACAGGGACTAACTATGGCTACACCTTC. Complete variable domain (other parts from reference TRBV11-3 and TRBJ1-2): EAGVVQSPRYKIIEKKQPVAFWCNPISGHNTLYWYLQNLGQGPELLIRYENEEAVDDSQLPKDRFSAERLKGVDSTLKIQPAELGDSAVYLCASSLGGTGTNYGYTFGSGTRLTVV.

The gene calls are TRBV19 and TRBJ1-2; 9 positions agree with TRBD1. The CDR3 contains 14 residues. Trimming took 4 bases from V and 7 from J; bases not matched to a gene: 7. Germline CDR1 LNHDA, CDR2 SQIVND (reference sequence). The CDR3 reads CASSTGQGLGGYTF. The CDR3, as DNA: TGTGCCAGTAGTACGGGACAGGGTTTGGGTGGCTACACCTTC.

This clonotype was counted a few times. This chain connects TRBV30 to TRBJ2-5; D is unresolved. The length of the CDR3 is 10 residues. V shed 5 bases and J shed 2 bases, with 3 bases lying between them. Germline CDR1 and CDR2: GTSNPN and SVGIG (reference sequence). The CDR3 region is CAWGQETQYF. The CDR3, as DNA: TGTGCCTGGGGTCAAGAGACCCAGTACTTC. Supplemented by reference TRBV30 and TRBJ2-5, the full variable domain reads SQTIHQWPATLVQPVGSPLSLECTVEGTSNPNLYWYRQAAGRGLQLLFYSVGIGQISSEVPQNLSASRPQDRQFILSSKKLLLSDSGFYLCAWGQETQYFGPGTRLLVL.

This sequence joins TRBV11-3 and TRBJ2-3; no clear D. Germline lookup yields CDR1 SGHNT and CDR2 YENEEA. The ends were cut back, 3 bases at V and 0 bases at J, with 10 bases in the middle. This CDR3 contains 15 residues. CDR3 region: CASSLGALSTDTQYF. CDR3 nucleotides: TGTGCCAGCAGCTTGGGCGCCCTTAGCACAGATACGCAGTATTTT. The full variable domain, in which reference TRBV11-3 and TRBJ2-3 provide the parts outside the CDR3, is EAGVVQSPRYKIIEKKQPVAFWCNPISGHNTLYWYLQNLGQGPELLIRYENEEAVDDSQLPKDRFSAERLKGVDSTLKIQPAELGDSAVYLCASSLGALSTDTQYFGPGTRLTVL.

This clonotype was counted a few times. V is TRBV7-9 and J is TRBJ1-2; unclear D gene. Per germline, CDR1 SEHNR and CDR2 FQNEAQ (reference sequence). V dropped 4 bases and J dropped 8 bases, with 14 bases sitting between them. This CDR3 is built from 13 residues. CDR3 protein: CASSYQSLFGYTF. CDR3 nucleotide sequence: TGTGCCAGCAGCTATCAGAGTCTCTTCGGCTACACCTTC.

This clonotype was seen more than once but under ten times. J is TRBJ1-2 and V is TRBV11-2; D gene unclear. V dropped 3 bases and J dropped 0 bases, with 14 bases sitting between them. The CDR3 has 16 amino acids. Germline-derived CDR1 and CDR2 are SGHAT and FQNNGV. The CDR3, as DNA: TGTGCCAGCAGCTTCGGCAGGATCACTACTAACTATGGCTACACCTTC. Encoded protein: CASSFGRITTNYGYTF.

V gene TRBV28 combines with J gene TRBJ2-4; tentative D call: TRBD1 (5 bases). V was clipped by 6 bases and J by 0 bases, with 9 bases between them. Germline V gene sequence: CDR1 MDHEN, CDR2 SYDVKM. The CDR3 sequence is 14 residues long. The CDR3 loop is CASSGHLAKNIQYF. Written as DNA, the CDR3 is TGTGCCAGCAGCGGACACCTAGCCAAAAACATTCAGTACTTC.

This clonotype was counted between two and nine times. The J gene is TRBJ1-5, the V gene TRBV10-1; D gene uncertain. CDR3 size: 13 residues. Germline loops: CDR1 WNHNN, CDR2 SYGVQD (reference sequence). Trimming took 0 bases from V and 4 from J, leaving 4 bases between them. CDR3 loop: CASSESGNQPQHF. In nucleotides, the CDR3 is TGCGCCAGCAGTGAGTCAGGGAATCAGCCCCAGCATTTT.

The V call is TRBV5-1, the J call TRBJ2-5, with TRBD2 as a possible D gene (5 bases). V dropped 0 bases and J dropped 1 base, with 13 bases sitting between them. The CDR3 has 16 amino acids. Germline V gene lookup returns CDR1 SGHRS and CDR2 YFSETQ. The CDR3 nucleotides read TGCGCCAGCAGCTTGGAACCACTCCGGGGCCAAGAGACCCAGTACTTC. Translating gives CASSLEPLRGQETQYF.

The rearrangement uses TRBV24-1 and TRBJ1-4; D gene uncertain. This CDR3 spans 15 amino acids. Trimming took 9 bases from V and 0 from J, leaving 13 bases between them. CDR1 and CDR2 (germline): KGHDR, SFDVKD. CDR3 DNA sequence: TGTGCCACCTTTGGGTCCCCCGCAACTAATGAAAAACTGTTTTTT. Translating it yields CATFGSPATNEKLFF.

The chain links TRBV11-3 to TRBJ2-5; 8 nucleotides align to TRBD1. Germline V gene lookup returns CDR1 SGHNT and CDR2 YENEEA. This CDR3 contains 15 residues. After removal of 5 bases from V and 2 bases from J, the junction contained 7 bases not matched to a gene. The CDR3 DNA is TGTGCCAGCAGCCATCCGGGACAGGTACAAGAGACCCAGTACTTC. Translating gives CASSHPGQVQETQYF.

CDR3 coding DNA: TGCAGTGCTAGGAAGCTCACTGAAGCTTTCTTT. This translates into CSARKLTEAFF. The rearrangement uses TRBV20-1 and TRBJ1-1, with D unresolved. V was shortened by 3 bases and J by 4 bases, with 6 bases between the two germline ends. The CDR3 loop spans 11 amino acids. Germline loops: CDR1 DFQATT, CDR2 SNEGSKA (reference sequence).

V usage is TRBV2 and J usage is TRBJ2-7, with a tentative D call TRBD2 (6 bases). The CDR3 loop spans 12 amino acids. Trimming pared 7 bases from V and 3 bases from J, leaving 10 bases between. CDR1 and CDR2 from the germline V gene are SNHLY and FYNNEI. The CDR3, as DNA: TGTGCCAGCACGGCGGGGAGCTACGAGCAGTACTTC. Its protein product is CASTAGSYEQYF.